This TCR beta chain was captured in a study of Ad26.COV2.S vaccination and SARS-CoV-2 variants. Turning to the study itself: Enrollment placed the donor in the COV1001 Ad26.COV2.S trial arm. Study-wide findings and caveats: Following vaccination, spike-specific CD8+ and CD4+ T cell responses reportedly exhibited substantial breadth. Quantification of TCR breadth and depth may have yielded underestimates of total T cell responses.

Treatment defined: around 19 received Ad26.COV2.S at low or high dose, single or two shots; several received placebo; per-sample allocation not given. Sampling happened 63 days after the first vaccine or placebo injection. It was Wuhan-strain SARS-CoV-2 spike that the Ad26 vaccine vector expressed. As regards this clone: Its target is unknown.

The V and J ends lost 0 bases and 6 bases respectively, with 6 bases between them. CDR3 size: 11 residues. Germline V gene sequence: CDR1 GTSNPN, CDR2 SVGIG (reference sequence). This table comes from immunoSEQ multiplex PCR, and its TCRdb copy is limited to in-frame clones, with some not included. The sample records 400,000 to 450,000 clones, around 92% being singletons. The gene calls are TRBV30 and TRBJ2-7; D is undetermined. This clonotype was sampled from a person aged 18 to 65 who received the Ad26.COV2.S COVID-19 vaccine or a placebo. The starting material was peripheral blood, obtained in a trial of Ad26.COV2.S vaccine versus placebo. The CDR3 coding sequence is TGTGCCTGGAGTGTAGCCTCCGAGCAGTACTTC. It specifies CAWSVASEQYF.